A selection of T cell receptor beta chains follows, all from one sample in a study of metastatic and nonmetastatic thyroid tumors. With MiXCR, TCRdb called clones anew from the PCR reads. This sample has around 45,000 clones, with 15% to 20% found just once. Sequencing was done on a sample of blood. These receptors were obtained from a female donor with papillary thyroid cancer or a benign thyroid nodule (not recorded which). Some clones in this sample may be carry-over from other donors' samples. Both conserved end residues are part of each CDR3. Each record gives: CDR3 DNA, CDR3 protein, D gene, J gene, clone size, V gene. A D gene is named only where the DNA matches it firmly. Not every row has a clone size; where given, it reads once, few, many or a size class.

DNA: TGTGCCAGCAGCCCAAACCCCATGACAGATACGCAGTATTTT; CDR3: CASSPNPMTDTQYF; D: NA; J: TRBJ2-3; size: NA; V: TRBV9
DNA: TGCAGTGCTAGAAGGGGGAGTAGGTACAATGAGCAGTTCTTC; CDR3: CSARRGSRYNEQFF; D: NA; J: TRBJ2-1; size: many; V: TRBV20-1
DNA: TGTGCCAGCAGCCTGGACAGCGGGATTCGAGGCTACACCTTC; CDR3: CASSLDSGIRGYTF; D: NA; J: TRBJ1-2; size: many; V: TRBV7-9
DNA: TGTGCCAGCAGCTTGGCCCCTTACAATGAGCAGTTCTTC; CDR3: CASSLAPYNEQFF; D: NA; J: TRBJ2-1; size: many; V: TRBV11-2
DNA: TGTGCCAGCAGTTACTCAGCCGGGAGAGGTTACTACGAGCAGTACTTC; CDR3: CASSYSAGRGYYEQYF; D: NA; J: TRBJ2-7; size: NA; V: TRBV6-6
DNA: TGCGCCAGCAGGGACTTGGGGGCCGGGGAGCTGTTTTTT; CDR3: CASRDLGAGELFF; D: NA; J: TRBJ2-2; size: few; V: TRBV10-2
DNA: TGTGCCAGCAGTTCGGCAGGGTTCTCCTACGAGCAGTACTTC; CDR3: CASSSAGFSYEQYF; D: NA; J: TRBJ2-7; size: many; V: TRBV28
DNA: TGTGCCAGCAGCGAGGGACAGTTGAACACCGGGGAGCTGTTTTTT; CDR3: CASSEGQLNTGELFF; D: TRBD1; J: TRBJ2-2; size: many; V: TRBV11-1
DNA: TGTGCCTGGAGAATTTCGGGGGCGGGAGATACGCAGTATTTT; CDR3: CAWRISGAGDTQYF; D: NA; J: TRBJ2-3; size: many; V: TRBV30
DNA: TGCAGCGTTGAAAGGCAGGGGTATGGCTACACCTTC; CDR3: CSVERQGYGYTF; D: NA; J: TRBJ1-2; size: many; V: TRBV29-1
DNA: TGTGCCATCACCCTCTCGGTGAACACTGAAGCTTTCTTT; CDR3: CAITLSVNTEAFF; D: NA; J: TRBJ1-1; size: many; V: TRBV6-1